Listed below are T cell receptor beta chains from one sample, sequenced in a study of blood T cell repertoires in COVID-19. The protocol was immunoSEQ multiplex PCR, while the TCRdb copy is restricted to in-frame clones and leaves out a portion. The sample consists of over 200,000 clones, over 75% of them appearing once. The specimen was PBMCs or T cells enriched from blood (not recorded which). The source is a woman between 45 and 60 years old who had recovered from COVID-19. Both conserved end residues are part of each CDR3. The D gene is left open where the match is weak. Size values are once, few and many counts, or a class for expanded clones, and some rows have none.

j_gene,v_gene,abundance,d_gene,CDR3aa,CDR3nt
TRBJ2-7,TRBV4-1,once,TRBD2,CASSQDWLSGNHYEQYF,TGCGCCAGCAGCCAAGATTGGCTAAGCGGGAACCATTACGAGCAGTACTTC
TRBJ1-4,TRBV2,.,TRBD1,CASSDDRGATNEKLFF,TGTGCCAGCAGTGACGACAGGGGGGCAACTAATGAAAAACTGTTTTTT
TRBJ1-1,TRBV28,once,.,CASSLAGGFEAFF,TGTGCCAGCAGTTTAGCGGGGGGCTTTGAAGCTTTCTTT
TRBJ2-5,TRBV20-1,.,TRBD2,CSASRGVVRETQYF,TGCAGTGCTAGTCGGGGGGTAGTAAGAGAGACCCAGTACTTC
TRBJ2-5,TRBV28,.,TRBD1,CASGQGNGGQETQYF,TGTGCCAGCGGACAGGGGAATGGTGGCCAAGAGACCCAGTACTTC
TRBJ1-1,TRBV4-2,once,.,CASSQDQNEAFF,TGTGCCAGCAGCCAAGATCAAAATGAAGCTTTCTTT
TRBJ2-7,TRBV7-9,.,.,CASSLEEEWEQYF,TGTGCCAGCAGCTTAGAAGAGGAGTGGGAGCAGTACTTC
TRBJ2-7,TRBV7-2,.,TRBD1,CASSRDRGYSYEQYF,TGTGCCAGCAGCCGGGACAGGGGTTACTCCTACGAGCAGTACTTC
TRBJ1-4,TRBV28,.,.,CASTPAGPNEKLFF,TGTGCCAGCACCCCCGCAGGCCCTAATGAAAAACTGTTTTTT
TRBJ1-1,TRBV7-2,.,.,CASSSLRDTTAF,TGTGCCAGCAGCTCGCTCCGGGACACCACCGCCTTT
TRBJ1-2,TRBV3-1/TRBV3-2,.,.,CASSQGGGPLSNYGYTF,TGTGCCAGCAGCCAAGGGGGGGGCCCCCTCTCAAACTATGGCTACACCTTC
TRBJ2-1,TRBV28,.,TRBD2,CASSLSGSGNNEQFF,TGTGCCAGCAGTTTAAGCGGGAGTGGGAACAATGAGCAGTTCTTC
TRBJ1-4,TRBV7-8,.,.,CASTYFGATNEKLFF,TGTGCCAGCACCTACTTCGGAGCAACTAATGAAAAACTGTTTTTT
TRBJ2-1,TRBV11-2,.,.,CASSFFQGQQFF,TGTGCCAGCAGCTTTTTTCAGGGTCAGCAGTTCTTC
TRBJ1-3,TRBV6-5,once,.,CASQLKPGGNTIYF,TGTGCCAGCCAGTTAAAGCCAGGAGGAAACACCATATATTTT
TRBJ2-7,TRBV29-1,once,.,CSVAPRGRSSYEQYF,TGCAGCGTGGCCCCGCGGGGTCGTAGTTCTTACGAGCAGTACTTC
TRBJ2-7,TRBV6-5,.,TRBD1,CASSTGDRDEQYF,TGTGCCAGCAGCACAGGGGACCGGGACGAGCAGTACTTC
TRBJ1-5,TRBV5-1,.,.,CASSVGTNNQPQHF,TGCGCCAGCAGCGTCGGGACAAATAATCAGCCCCAGCATTTT
TRBJ1-5,TRBV28,once,TRBD1,CASRTQGAGQPQHF,TGTGCCAGCAGAACACAGGGGGCAGGTCAGCCCCAGCATTTT
TRBJ1-4,TRBV5-1,.,.,CASSGSEINEKLFF,TGCGCCAGCAGCGGATCGGAGATTAATGAAAAACTGTTTTTT
TRBJ2-1,TRBV12-3/TRBV12-4,.,.,CASSLTGIEQFF,TGTGCCAGCAGCCTAACCGGGATTGAGCAGTTCTTC
TRBJ2-1,TRBV5-1,.,.,CASSLSGSLTYNEQFF,TGCGCCAGCAGCTTGTCAGGATCACTCACCTACAATGAGCAGTTCTTC
TRBJ1-1,TRBV6-5,.,.,CASSQPGYTEAFF,TGTGCCAGCAGCCAACCAGGGTACACTGAAGCTTTCTTT
TRBJ1-2,TRBV5-8,.,.,CASSLRRGGGYGYTF,TGTGCCAGCAGCTTGCGCAGGGGAGGGGGCTATGGCTACACCTTC
TRBJ2-3,TRBV2,.,.,CAIFVAGETDTQYF,TGTGCCATCTTTGTGGCAGGGGAGACAGATACGCAGTATTTT
TRBJ2-7,TRBV7-9,.,.,CASSFIDVGGEQYF,TGTGCCAGCAGCTTTATCGATGTAGGGGGCGAGCAGTACTTC
TRBJ1-6,TRBV2,.,.,CASSERTHNSPLHF,TGTGCCAGCAGTGAACGGACACATAATTCACCCCTCCACTTT
TRBJ2-2,TRBV12-3/TRBV12-4,few,.,CASTLGAGGELFF,TGTGCCAGCACCCTTGGGGCGGGAGGGGAGCTGTTTTTT
TRBJ2-3,TRBV3-1/TRBV3-2,.,TRBD2,CASSPPGLVGTDTQYF,TGTGCCAGCAGCCCACCGGGACTAGTAGGCACAGATACGCAGTATTTT
TRBJ1-2,TRBV28,.,TRBD1,CASSKRTGAYHGYTF,TGTGCCAGCAGTAAGAGGACAGGGGCATACCATGGCTACACCTTC
TRBJ2-7,TRBV5-1,.,.,CASSPQQGSYEQYF,TGCGCCAGCAGCCCACAGCAGGGCTCCTACGAGCAGTACTTC
TRBJ1-6,TRBV28,.,.,CASRPGTLDNSPLHF,TGTGCCAGCAGACCCGGGACATTGGATAATTCACCCCTCCACTTT
TRBJ1-2,TRBV28,.,TRBD1,CASNPGQGAGYTF,TGTGCCAGCAACCCAGGGCAGGGGGCAGGCTACACCTTC
TRBJ2-6,TRBV3-1/TRBV3-2,.,.,CASSQDYSGANVLTF,TGTGCCAGCAGCCAAGATTACTCTGGGGCCAACGTCCTGACTTTC
TRBJ1-2,TRBV5-1,few,TRBD1,CASSWDRGDYGYTF,TGCGCCAGCAGCTGGGACAGGGGGGACTATGGCTACACCTTC
TRBJ2-5,TRBV5-5,.,TRBD1,CASSLRGGGETQYF,TGTGCCAGCAGCTTGCGAGGGGGCGGGGAGACCCAGTACTTC
TRBJ2-3,TRBV7-8,.,TRBD2,CASSLQPAGGADTQYF,TGTGCCAGCAGCTTACAGCCAGCGGGAGGAGCAGATACGCAGTATTTT
TRBJ1-6,TRBV30,.,.,CAWSSGTLDSPLHF,TGTGCCTGGAGCTCCGGGACACTTGATTCACCCCTCCACTTT
TRBJ1-3,TRBV15,.,.,CATIAGYGSSGNTIYF,TGTGCCACCATCGCGGGATATGGAAGCTCTGGAAACACCATATATTTT
TRBJ2-7,TRBV7-8,.,.,CASSIGPTASYEQYF,TGTGCCAGCAGCATCGGGCCGACAGCATCCTACGAGCAGTACTTC
TRBJ2-1,TRBV23-1,.,TRBD2,CAGGTSGRGNEQFF,TGCGCAGGGGGGACTAGCGGGAGAGGCAATGAGCAGTTCTTC
TRBJ2-1,TRBV9,.,TRBD2,CASSPRSGRDYNEQFF,TGTGCCAGCAGCCCACGTAGCGGGAGGGACTACAATGAGCAGTTCTTC
TRBJ1-5,TRBV30,once,TRBD1,CAWSLPGTGGLVCNQPQHF,TGTGCCTGGAGTCTACCCGGGACAGGGGGATTAGTTTGTAATCAGCCCCAGCATTTT
TRBJ2-2,TRBV24-1,.,TRBD2,CATDGGKGLAGGGNTGELFF,TGTGCCACCGATGGAGGGAAGGGACTAGCGGGAGGAGGGAACACCGGGGAGCTGTTTTTT
TRBJ2-7,TRBV4-1,few,TRBD1,CASSQEYPTGYYEQYF,TGCGCCAGCAGCCAAGAATACCCGACAGGGTACTACGAGCAGTACTTC
TRBJ2-7,TRBV18,once,TRBD1,CASSPRDRNYEQYF,TGTGCCAGCTCACCACGGGACAGAAACTACGAGCAGTACTTC
TRBJ1-4,TRBV6-5,.,TRBD1,CATRRDRVNEKLFF,TGTGCCACAAGAAGGGACAGGGTGAATGAAAAACTGTTTTTT